A single sample gave rise to the 17 T cell receptor beta chains below, sequenced in a study of blood T cell repertoires in COVID-19. This table comes from immunoSEQ multiplex PCR, and its TCRdb copy is limited to in-frame clones, with some not included. The table records 100,000 to 150,000 clones, about 80% of them present only once. Sequenced input: peripheral blood. The receptors originated from a woman aged 55-69 years with acute or convalescent COVID-19.

The chain employs TRBV28 and TRBJ1-1; perhaps TRBD1 as D (6 bases). Trimming pared 5 bases from V and 7 bases from J, leaving 14 bases between. This CDR3 spans 13 amino acids. Looked up from germline, CDR1 is MDHEN and CDR2 is SYDVKM. The CDR3 here is CASSRGQWGEAFF. CDR3 sequence (DNA): TGTGCCAGCAGTCGCGGACAGTGGGGTGAAGCTTTCTTT.

V usage is TRBV5-1 and J usage is TRBJ2-1; 7 bases are shared with TRBD1. V shed 5 bases, J shed 0 bases, and the junction held 11 bases outside the gene matches. The CDR3 totals 17 residues. Germline-derived CDR1 and CDR2 are SGHRS and YFSETQ. CDR3 DNA: TGCGCCAGCAGACAGTCGGACAGGCCAAGCTCCTACAATGAGCAGTTCTTC. Amino acid sequence: CASRQSDRPSSYNEQFF.

J is TRBJ1-1 and V is TRBV12-3 or TRBV12-4, with D unclear. CDR3 length equals 13 residues. V lost 5 bases to trimming and J lost 0 bases, with 7 bases between them. The CDR3 DNA sequence: TGTGCCAGCAGTCCGTACATGAACACTGAAGCTTTCTTT. Amino acids: CASSPYMNTEAFF.

Comments on this clone: This specimen includes other DNA sequences encoding the same CDR3. The chain recombines TRBV5-1 with TRBJ1-2, with 9 positions matching TRBD1. V dropped 0 bases and J dropped 5; count of bases not matched to a gene: 2. Germline V gives CDR1 SGHRS, CDR2 YFSETQ. The CDR3 consists of 14 residues. CDR3 DNA: TGCGCCAGCAGCTTGGGACAGGGGGGTTATGGCTACACCTTC. This sequence encodes CASSLGQGGYGYTF.

CDR3 protein: CASSLGVSGGTEAFF. CDR3 in DNA: TGTGCCAGCAGTTTAGGGGTCTCAGGAGGCACTGAAGCTTTCTTT. The rearrangement links TRBV27 to TRBJ1-1; D uncertain. This CDR3 comprises 15 residues. V lost 2 bases to trimming and J lost 4 bases, with 14 bases between them. Germline V CDR1 and CDR2: MNHEY, SMNVEV (reference sequence).

This chain links TRBV19 with TRBJ1-2, with no clear D. The CDR3 has 13 amino acids. The germline gives CDR1 LNHDA, CDR2 SQIVND (reference sequence). V was trimmed by 6 bases and J by 7 bases, leaving 15 bases between them. CDR3 coding DNA: TGTGCCAGTAGCGTCCAGAGGGCGAGTGGCTACACCTTC. Translating gives CASSVQRASGYTF.

This sequence joins TRBV15 and TRBJ1-2; unclear D gene. CDR3 length: 13 amino acids. The ends were cut back, 3 bases at V and 3 bases at J, with 8 bases in the middle. Germline CDR1 reads LNHNV; CDR2 reads YYDKDF (reference sequence). The CDR3 DNA reads as TGTGCCACCAGCAGCTTCCCTGACTATGGCTACACCTTC. It translates to CATSSFPDYGYTF.

In its sample, this clone was seen a few times. V usage is TRBV11-2 and J usage is TRBJ2-2; TRBD2 matches at 8 bases. From germline, CDR1 is SGHAT and CDR2 FQNNGV. V lost 1 base, J lost 6 bases, and 10 bases stayed unmatched. CDR3 length: 17 residues. CDR3 amino acids: CASSLVSGGLTPGELFF. The CDR3 DNA follows: TGTGCCAGCAGCTTAGTCAGCGGGGGACTTACACCCGGGGAGCTGTTTTTT.

V is TRBV11-2 and J is TRBJ1-2; D uncertain. V lost 6 bases to trimming and J lost 2 bases, with 10 bases between them. Looked up from germline, CDR1 is SGHAT and CDR2 is FQNNGV. This CDR3 comprises 13 residues. Written as DNA, the CDR3 is TGTGCCAGCAGAGCCGGTTCGAACTATGGCTACACCTTC. Amino acids: CASRAGSNYGYTF.

A word on this clone: Other DNA sequences in the same sample also yield this CDR3. DNA for the CDR3: TGTGCCAGCAGTGAGGAGGGTAACTATGGCTACACCTTC. It specifies CASSEEGNYGYTF. The rearrangement uses TRBV2 and TRBJ1-2; D remains ambiguous. Germline lookup yields CDR1 SNHLY and CDR2 FYNNEI. Trimming cost V 3 bases and J 1 base, with 6 bases left between them. The CDR3 has 13 amino acids.

In this sample, this clone turned up a few times. The chain carries TRBV2 and TRBJ1-1, with D possibly TRBD1 on 6 matching bases. This CDR3 region has 14 residues. Germline V CDR1 and CDR2: SNHLY, FYNNEI. Trimming pared 6 bases from V and 4 bases from J, leaving 15 bases between. The CDR3, as DNA: TGTGCCAGCAGCTACAGGGAAGCGGCCACTGAAGCTTTCTTT. As protein: CASSYREAATEAFF.

The rearrangement joins TRBV12-3 or TRBV12-4 to TRBJ1-1; D not resolved. The V and J ends lost 5 bases and 6 bases respectively, with 7 bases between them. The CDR3 loop spans 11 amino acids. The CDR3 DNA reads TGTGCCAGCAGTCTGGCATCTGAAGCTTTCTTT. It yields the protein CASSLASEAFF.

The chain employs TRBV19 and TRBJ1-5; no clear D gene. The CDR3 contains 15 residues. Trimming took 2 bases from V and 7 from J, leaving 15 bases between them. The germline gives CDR1 LNHDA, CDR2 SQIVND (reference sequence). CDR3 in DNA: TGTGCCAGTAGTATATATCCCAACGAGGGCCAGCCCCAGCATTTT. Translated, it gives CASSIYPNEGQPQHF.

The chain joins TRBV7-2 to TRBJ2-1; TRBD1 agrees at 8 bases. Trimming at V came to 5 bases and at J to 1 base, leaving 4 bases not matched to a gene. The germline gives CDR1 SGHTA, CDR2 FQGNSA. CDR3 length equals 15 residues. The CDR3 region is CASSPRTGSYNEQFF. The DNA for the CDR3 is TGTGCCAGCAGCCCTAGGACAGGGTCCTACAATGAGCAGTTCTTC.

The chain combines TRBV11-2 with TRBJ2-3; D unresolved. The CDR3 consists of 13 residues. The germline gives CDR1 SGHAT, CDR2 FQNNGV. Deletions cut 3 bases from V and 1 base from J, with 5 bases between. CDR3 loop: CASSFSRTDTQYF. The CDR3, as DNA: TGTGCCAGCAGCTTTAGTCGCACAGATACGCAGTATTTT.

The rearrangement joins TRBV11-2 to TRBJ1-6; TRBD1 matches 8 bases. The CDR3 is made up of 16 amino acids. The junction had 13 bases not matched to a gene; V was cut back by 6 bases and J by 9 bases. Germline CDR1 reads SGHAT; CDR2 reads FQNNGV. As DNA, the CDR3 is TGTGCCAGCAGTCACAACAGGGGGGGAAAGGTTTCACCCCTCCACTTT. The encoded protein is CASSHNRGGKVSPLHF.

This clone has just one count. This chain uses TRBV30 with TRBJ1-2; perhaps TRBD1 as D (6 bases). The CDR3 is 14 amino acids. The V end lost 3 bases, the J end lost 0 bases, and 11 bases lay between the germline ends. Germline CDR1 is GTSNPN and CDR2 is SVGIG (reference sequence). The CDR3 loop is CAWRMGAPNYGYTF. The CDR3 DNA reads as TGTGCCTGGAGGATGGGGGCTCCTAACTATGGCTACACCTTC.